This TCR beta chain was recorded in a study of early T cells in non-severe SARS-CoV-2 infection. Germline CDR1 reads KGHSH; CDR2 reads LQKENI. The CDR3 is made up of 15 amino acids. V trimming: 0 bases; J trimming: 6 bases; junction bases outside the gene matches: 3. This clonotype has ten or more counts. Attachment of unique molecular identifiers was made to individual cDNA molecules. One entry per CDR3 protein results from TCRdb running MiXCR on the 5' RACE reads. The data hold approximately 69,000 distinct CDR3 sequences, with more than 10% observed a single time. The specimen sequenced was whole blood. V and J are TRBV18 and TRBJ1-5, with TRBD1 matching over 9 bases. This TCR was recovered from an adult who was a healthcare worker with PCR-confirmed SARS-CoV-2 infection or an uninfected control (not recorded which). The CDR3: CASSPPGTGTQPQHF. CDR3 bases: TGTGCCAGCTCACCACCGGGGACAGGGACTCAGCCCCAGCATTTT.